A single sample is the source of the 10 T cell receptor beta chains below, sequenced in a study of blood T cell repertoires in COVID-19 (dated by TCRdb to the early 2020s). The method was the immunoSEQ multiplex PCR assay. TCRdb took over this immuneACCESS table, retaining in-frame rearrangements with V and J assigned. Such tables are incomplete; in checked studies, under half of the missing clones stem from an unresolved V gene, and the remainder is unexplained. The sample table holds about 170,000 clones, of which around four fifths were seen once. The ten largest clonotypes hold around a fifth of the sample. Specimen: peripheral blood. The receptors were gathered from a woman between 70 and 85 years old who had recovered from COVID-19.

V gene TRBV6-2 or TRBV6-3 combines with J gene TRBJ1-1; TRBD1 might be the D (5 bases). Germline values: CDR1 MNHEY, CDR2 SVGEGT. Trimming pared 6 bases from V and 7 bases from J, leaving 15 bases between. CDR3 size: 13 residues. CDR3 sequence reads: CASSHRTDNEAFF. CDR3 coding DNA: TGTGCCAGCAGCCACAGGACGGACAATGAAGCTTTCTTT.

In DNA form, the CDR3 reads TGTGCCAGCAGCTTAGCGGGAGGGTTCGGAAAACTGTTTTTT. It codes for CASSLAGGFGKLFF. The chain couples TRBV7-9 to TRBJ1-4, with D hard to call. The CDR3 contains 14 residues. The V gene lost 0 bases and the J gene lost 10 bases, with 12 bases spanning the gap. Germline assignment: CDR1 SEHNR and CDR2 FQNEAQ (reference sequence).

V is TRBV15 and J is TRBJ2-3; a weak D match, TRBD1 (6 bases). The CDR3 has 14 amino acids. Trimming shortened V by 6 bases and J by 3 bases, and 13 bases separated the two germline ends. The germline gives CDR1 LNHNV, CDR2 YYDKDF (reference sequence). This CDR3 is CATRSGQLTDTQYF. The CDR3 DNA sequence: TGTGCCACCAGGTCTGGACAGCTTACAGATACGCAGTATTTT.

The chain joins TRBV7-2 to TRBJ2-1, with 10 bases lining up with TRBD2. Germline V CDR1 and CDR2: SGHTA, FQGNSA. The CDR3 is made up of 13 amino acids. J gave up 9 bases and V 6 bases, and 5 bases lay outside the gene matches. The CDR3 reads CASSPLAGVEQFF. The CDR3 DNA reads as TGTGCCAGCAGTCCGCTAGCGGGAGTTGAGCAGTTCTTC.

This chain connects TRBV18 to TRBJ1-3; D not resolved. Trimming pared 2 bases from V and 0 bases from J, leaving 11 bases between. CDR3 length: 16 amino acids. CDR1 is KGHSH and CDR2 is LQKENI in the germline V gene. The CDR3 region is CASSPGEGNSGNTIYF. As DNA, the CDR3 is TGTGCCAGCTCACCAGGGGAGGGAAACTCTGGAAACACCATATATTTT.

This chain links TRBV7-8 with TRBJ1-2; 7 bases fit TRBD1. Germline assignment: CDR1 SGHVS and CDR2 FQNEAQ. This CDR3 has 15 residues. The ends lost 5 bases at V and 6 bases at J; junction bases unmatched: 12. The CDR3 sequence is CASSAFRGTVNGYTF. The CDR3 DNA reads TGTGCCAGCAGCGCCTTCAGGGGGACAGTTAATGGCTACACCTTC.

J is TRBJ2-1 and V is TRBV28, with TRBD2 identical over 7 bases. Germline lookup yields CDR1 MDHEN and CDR2 SYDVKM. V gave up 3 bases and J gave up 7 bases; unmatched junction bases: 3. The CDR3 loop spans 13 amino acids. CDR3 nucleotide sequence: TGTGCCAGCAGTTTCGGGGGAGGGAATGAGCAGTTCTTC. It translates to CASSFGGGNEQFF.

This chain uses TRBV7-2 with TRBJ1-6; D possibly corresponds to TRBD1 (6 bases). From germline, CDR1 is SGHTA and CDR2 FQGNSA. The CDR3 length is 14 residues. V was shortened by 3 bases and J by 9 bases, with 12 bases between the two germline ends. In DNA form, the CDR3 reads TGTGCCAGCAGCTTTGGGGACATAAGTTCACCCCTCCACTTT. Translation gives CASSFGDISSPLHF. The whole variable domain, remainder taken from reference TRBV7-2 and TRBJ1-6, is GAGVSQSPSNKVTEKGKDVELRCDPISGHTALYWYRQSLGQGLEFLIYFQGNSAPDKSGLPSDRFSAERTGGSVSTLTIQRTQQEDSAVYLCASSFGDISSPLHFGNGTRLTVT.

This clone has just one count. The rearrangement uses TRBV28 and TRBJ1-1; the D gene is possibly TRBD1 (6 bases). The ends were cut back, 8 bases at V and 0 bases at J, with 13 bases in the middle. Germline-derived CDR1 and CDR2 are MDHEN and SYDVKM. The CDR3 has 14 residues. CDR3 region: CASPQGSLNTEAFF. The CDR3 coding sequence is TGTGCCAGCCCTCAGGGGTCCTTGAACACTGAAGCTTTCTTT.

The J gene is TRBJ1-6, the V gene TRBV13, with D possibly being TRBD1 (5 bases). This CDR3 has 15 residues. CDR1 PRHDT and CDR2 FYEKMQ come from the germline V gene (reference sequence). V dropped 5 bases and J dropped 6 bases, with 14 bases sitting between them. For the CDR3, the DNA is TGTGCCAGCAGCCCCAGTGGGGCAGCTAATTCACCCCTCCACTTT. It translates to CASSPSGAANSPLHF.